The next 8 T cell receptor beta chains were all read from a single sample in a study of cytotoxic CD8 clonotypes in ibrutinib-treated CLL. Some clones are missing from TCRdb's copy, which holds only in-frame ones; the method was immunoSEQ multiplex PCR. Among under 40,000 clones, around 53% were seen once, and the ten largest hold approximately 17%. The sample consisted of PBMCs, taken before ibrutinib treatment. Every receptor here comes from a human donor with chronic lymphocytic leukemia.

The chain joins TRBV5-6 to TRBJ2-1, with D possibly called TRBD1 or TRBD2 (5 bases each). This CDR3 has 15 residues. With 2 bases removed from V and 10 bases from J, the gap between germline ends came to 19 bases. Germline CDR1 and CDR2: SGHDT and YYEEEE. The CDR3 reads CASSFASPGTQEQFF. The CDR3 DNA reads TGTGCCAGCAGCTTCGCAAGTCCCGGGACCCAAGAGCAGTTCTTC.

This clone has more than one count but fewer than ten. The chain has TRBV7-9 and TRBJ2-3, with a possible D match to TRBD1 (6 bases). The germline CDR1 and CDR2 sequences are SEHNR and FQNEAQ (reference sequence). V lost 11 bases and J lost 6, with 12 bases in between. The CDR3 has 11 amino acids. The CDR3 region is CASSGVDTQYF. The CDR3 bases are TGTGCCTCATCAGGGGTCGATACGCAGTATTTT.

The chain recombines TRBV19 with TRBJ2-5; D gene unclear. V lost 5 bases to trimming and J lost 7 bases, with 14 bases between them. The germline V gene has CDR1 LNHDA and CDR2 SQIVND (reference sequence). The CDR3 runs to 13 residues. The CDR3 reads CASSEWYSGTQYF. The CDR3 bases are TGTGCCAGTAGTGAGTGGTACTCGGGGACCCAGTACTTC. Variable domain in full (rest from reference TRBV19 and TRBJ2-5): DGGITQSPKYLFRKEGQNVTLSCEQNLNHDAMYWYRQDPGQGLRLIYYSQIVNDFQKGDIAEGYSVSREKKESFPLTVTSAQKNPTAFYLCASSEWYSGTQYFGPGTRLLVL.

This chain connects TRBV11-2 to TRBJ1-3; D unresolved. Germline assignment: CDR1 SGHAT and CDR2 FQNNGV. V was clipped by 3 bases and J by 8 bases, with 8 bases between them. The CDR3 has 12 amino acids. The CDR3 DNA follows: TGTGCCAGCAGCTTCCGGGATTACACCATATATTTT. Encoded protein: CASSFRDYTIYF.

The genes are TRBV13 and TRBJ2-1; 7 bases fit TRBD2. V shed 4 bases and J 3 bases; nucleotides not matched to a gene: 12. The germline V gene has CDR1 PRHDT and CDR2 FYEKMQ (reference sequence). The CDR3 length is 17 residues. This CDR3 reads CASSSIRTSRYYNEQFF. The CDR3 region has the DNA TGTGCCAGCAGCTCGATTCGGACTAGTCGGTACTACAATGAGCAGTTCTTC.

CDR3 DNA: TGCGCCAGCAGCCCACTTAAAGGGGGCCAAGAGACCCAGTACTTC. It encodes CASSPLKGGQETQYF. The gene calls are TRBV5-1 and TRBJ2-5; a weak D match, TRBD1 (6 bases). Per the germline V gene, CDR1 is SGHRS and CDR2 is YFSETQ. The V end lost 4 bases, the J end lost 1 base, and 14 bases lay between the germline ends. The CDR3 covers 15 residues.

This chain links TRBV18 with TRBJ2-7, with 14 bases identical to TRBD2. The length of the CDR3 is 16 residues. With 8 bases clipped from V and 3 bases from J, the junction kept 9 bases outside the gene matches. Per the germline V gene, CDR1 is KGHSH and CDR2 is LQKENI. The CDR3 nucleotides read TGTGCCAGCAGCGGGACTAGCGGGGGTCCTATCTACGAGCAGTACTTC. Encoded protein: CASSGTSGGPIYEQYF.

This clone was recorded only once. The J gene is TRBJ2-5, the V gene TRBV5-6; no reliable D call. The CDR3 sequence is 15 residues long. In germline, CDR1 is SGHDT, CDR2 YYEEEE. V lost 0 bases and J 5 bases, leaving 14 bases between the germline ends. For the CDR3, the DNA is TGTGCCAGCAGCTTGGCCGTGGATGGTCGGGAGACCCAGTACTTC. It codes for CASSLAVDGRETQYF.